This T cell receptor (beta chain) was sequenced in a study of blood T cell repertoires in COVID-19. CDR1 KGHSH and CDR2 LQKENI come from the germline V gene. The CDR3 runs 13 residues. V lost 7 bases and J lost 1, with 9 bases in between. Clones were sequenced by immunoSEQ multiplex PCR, and TCRdb holds only the in-frame ones, with some missing. The table lists 250,000 to 350,000 clones, 85% of them singletons. Recruits, aged roughly 18 to 89 years, lived in 20 to 30 US areas. Grouping used clinical history reported by participants in a survey and questionnaire. This receptor was taken from a woman between 45 and 65 years old who had recovered from COVID-19. V gene TRBV18 combines with J gene TRBJ2-3; D might be TRBD2 (7 bases). Sequenced material: PBMCs or T cells enriched from blood (not recorded which). This CDR3 reads CASWEGGTDTQYF. The CDR3 region has the DNA TGTGCCAGCTGGGAGGGGGGCACAGATACGCAGTATTTT. The full variable domain, with the rest looked up from reference TRBV18 and TRBJ2-3, is NAGVMQNPRHLVRRRGQEARLRCSPMKGHSHVYWYRQLPEEGLKFMVYLQKENIIDESGMPKERFSAEFPKEGPSILRIQQVVRGDSAAYFCASWEGGTDTQYFGPGTRLTVL.